This passage covers 18 T cell receptor beta chains from one sample sequenced in a study of blood T cell repertoires in COVID-19. Data came from immunoSEQ multiplex PCR; TCRdb stores just in-frame clones and leaves some out. The data contain fewer than 300,000 clones, about 90% of them seen just once; the ten biggest clones take up roughly 1.6%. Sequenced material: peripheral blood. The receptors shown here come from a woman aged 40-49 years who had recovered from COVID-19.

This chain's CDR3 is CASSEGLAGGVDTQYF. The DNA of the CDR3 is TGTGCCAGCAGTGAGGGACTAGCGGGGGGGGTGGATACGCAGTATTTT. The chain joins TRBV6-1 to TRBJ2-3, with 16 bases lining up with TRBD2. The J segment lost 6 bases and the V segment lost 3 bases, leaving 3 bases of the junction unmatched. Germline V gene lookup returns CDR1 MNHNS and CDR2 SASEGT. The length of the CDR3 is 16 residues.

The chain combines TRBV3-1 (or the pseudogene TRBV3-2) with TRBJ2-2; tentatively, D is TRBD1 (6 bases). The V and J ends lost 0 bases and 5 bases respectively, with 10 bases between them. CDR1 and CDR2 (germline): LGHDT, YNNKEL (reference sequence). CDR3 length: 15 residues. The CDR3 DNA follows: TGTGCCAGCAGCCAAGATTGGGGGCGGACCGGGGAGCTGTTTTTT. Translating it yields CASSQDWGRTGELFF.

The rearrangement joins TRBV7-2 to TRBJ1-1; TRBD1 is a possible D gene (6 bases). The CDR3 totals 16 residues. Trimming took 2 bases from V and 5 from J, leaving 18 bases between them. In germline, CDR1 is SGHTA, CDR2 FQGNSA. The CDR3 is CASSLQNGGLGTEAFF. The CDR3 DNA is TGTGCCAGCAGCTTACAGAACGGGGGGCTAGGGACTGAAGCTTTCTTT.

The gene calls are TRBV27 and TRBJ1-1, with 7 bases lining up with TRBD1. V was clipped by 7 bases and J by 1 base; unmatched bases: 6. From germline, CDR1 is MNHEY and CDR2 SMNVEV (reference sequence). The CDR3 contains 14 residues. As DNA, the CDR3 is TGTGCCAGCAACCACAGGGGAGGGAACACTGAAGCTTTCTTT. Translated: CASNHRGGNTEAFF.

The chain links TRBV29-1 to TRBJ1-2, with D hard to call. Germline V gene sequence: CDR1 SQVTM, CDR2 ANQGSEA. This CDR3 comprises 12 residues. The V gene lost 2 bases and the J gene lost 8 bases, with 12 bases spanning the gap. The CDR3 region is CSVESQDEGYTF. CDR3 sequence (DNA): TGCAGCGTTGAATCCCAGGATGAGGGCTACACCTTC. Full variable domain (rest looked up from reference TRBV29-1 and TRBJ1-2): SAVISQKPSRDICQRGTSLTIQCQVDSQVTMMFWYRQQPGQSLTLIATANQGSEATYESGFVIDKFPISRPNLTFSTLTVSNMSPEDSSIYLCSVESQDEGYTFGSGTRLTVV.

The genes are TRBV7-8 and TRBJ1-2; the D gene is possibly TRBD1 (5 bases). Germline V gene lookup returns CDR1 SGHVS and CDR2 FQNEAQ. The CDR3 has 12 amino acids. CDR3 amino acids: CAVGEGNYGYTF. In nucleotides, the CDR3 is TGTGCAGTGGGGGAGGGGAACTATGGCTACACCTTC.

This chain joins TRBV9 and TRBJ1-1; tentative D call: TRBD1 (5 bases). CDR1 SGDLS and CDR2 YYNGEE come from the germline V gene. Trimming stripped 0 bases from V and 0 bases from J, with 15 bases between. This CDR3 is 17 amino acids long. CDR3 DNA sequence: TGTGCCAGCAGCGTAGGGGGATTGACAGAAATGAACACTGAAGCTTTCTTT. Protein product: CASSVGGLTEMNTEAFF.

This clone was picked up one time. V gene TRBV10-3 combines with J gene TRBJ2-3, with 7 bases that match TRBD1. From germline, CDR1 is ENHRY and CDR2 SYGVKD. This CDR3 has 14 amino acids. With 11 bases clipped from V and 3 bases from J, the junction kept 11 bases outside the gene matches. The CDR3 here is CAAQSTGRTDTQYF. The CDR3 DNA reads TGTGCCGCTCAATCGACAGGGCGAACAGATACGCAGTATTTT.

The rearrangement links TRBV30 to TRBJ1-2; TRBD1 aligns across 7 bases. Germline V lookup: CDR1 GTSNPN, CDR2 SVGIG (reference sequence). CDR3 length: 13 amino acids. The V segment lost 3 bases and the J segment 4 bases; nucleotides outside the gene matches: 5. The CDR3 sequence is CAWSGQEFYGYTF. The CDR3 DNA sequence: TGTGCCTGGAGCGGACAGGAGTTCTATGGCTACACCTTC. The full variable domain, its missing parts supplied by reference TRBV30 and TRBJ1-2, is SQTIHQWPATLVQPVGSPLSLECTVEGTSNPNLYWYRQAAGRGLQLLFYSVGIGQISSEVPQNLSASRPQDRQFILSSKKLLLSDSGFYLCAWSGQEFYGYTFGSGTRLTVV.

This clone came up a few times. The genes are TRBV4-1 and TRBJ1-5; maybe TRBD1 (5 bases). Trimming cost V 0 bases and J 5 bases, with 17 bases left between them. Germline V gene sequence: CDR1 MGHRA, CDR2 YSYEKL. The CDR3 runs to 17 residues. CDR3 amino acids: CASSQDDTGTDYQPQHF. As DNA, the CDR3 is TGCGCCAGCAGCCAAGACGATACCGGGACTGACTATCAGCCCCAGCATTTT.

The V gene is TRBV11-3, the J gene TRBJ2-5; D remains unclear. Trimming removed 3 bases at V and 2 bases at J, with 7 bases between. Germline V lookup: CDR1 SGHNT, CDR2 YENEEA. The CDR3 has 13 amino acids. For the CDR3, the DNA is TGTGCCAGCAGCTTGATGGCTCAAGAGACCCAGTACTTC. Amino acid sequence: CASSLMAQETQYF. The whole variable domain, filled in from reference TRBV11-3 and TRBJ2-5, reads EAGVVQSPRYKIIEKKQPVAFWCNPISGHNTLYWYLQNLGQGPELLIRYENEEAVDDSQLPKDRFSAERLKGVDSTLKIQPAELGDSAVYLCASSLMAQETQYFGPGTRLLVL.

This clone came up many times. The chain is built from TRBV12-3 or TRBV12-4 and TRBJ2-7; D is perhaps TRBD1 (5 bases). V lost 4 bases and J 6 bases, leaving 10 bases between the germline ends. This CDR3 has 12 residues. CDR3 sequence: CASSSTGSEQYF. The CDR3, as DNA: TGTGCCAGCAGTTCCACAGGTTCCGAGCAGTACTTC.

This chain joins TRBV3-1 (or the pseudogene TRBV3-2) and TRBJ1-5; D ambiguous. Germline-derived CDR1 and CDR2 are LGHDT and YNNKEL (reference sequence). The V and J ends lost 0 bases and 3 bases respectively, with 9 bases between them. The CDR3 has 15 residues. The CDR3 DNA is TGTGCCAGCAGCCAAGAGCCCCAGGACAATCAGCCCCAGCATTTT. This translates into CASSQEPQDNQPQHF.

The count of this clone is one. The gene calls are TRBV4-1 and TRBJ1-5, with D perhaps matching TRBD1 (5 bases). The CDR3 runs to 20 residues. From germline, CDR1 is MGHRA and CDR2 YSYEKL. Trimming stripped 4 bases from V and 2 bases from J, with 27 bases between. The CDR3 DNA follows: TGCGCCAGCAGCCGAAGGGTGGGCAGGGCACCCCCCCCCGGCAATCAGCCCCAGCATTTT. Translating gives CASSRRVGRAPPPGNQPQHF.

The chain is built from TRBV10-1 and TRBJ2-1; TRBD2 aligns across 11 bases. From germline, CDR1 is WNHNN and CDR2 SYGVQD (reference sequence). Germline trimming cut 3 bases from V and 4 bases from J; bases unmatched to any gene: 14. The CDR3 is 19 amino acids. CDR3 sequence: CASSELAGGPYSLYNEQFF. CDR3 nucleotide sequence: TGCGCCAGCAGTGAATTAGCGGGGGGGCCTTATAGCCTTTACAATGAGCAGTTCTTC.

This clone was seen a single time. This chain joins TRBV29-1 and TRBJ2-3, with unresolved D. The CDR3 sequence is 14 residues long. The V gene's germline CDR1 is SQVTM and CDR2 ANQGSEA. Between the trimmed V and J ends, which lost 4 bases and 0 bases, there was a span of 11 bases. CDR3 sequence: CSVVFYPSTDTQYF. CDR3 coding DNA: TGCAGCGTTGTGTTCTACCCTAGCACAGATACGCAGTATTTT.

This clone is a singleton in its sample. Other DNA sequences in this specimen translate into the identical CDR3. The J gene is TRBJ2-5, the V gene TRBV5-1; tentatively, D is TRBD1 (5 bases). The germline gives CDR1 SGHRS, CDR2 YFSETQ. The CDR3 sequence is 14 residues long. Trimming removed 4 bases at V and 2 bases at J, with 12 bases between. CDR3 coding DNA: TGCGCCAGCAGCAAGGGGCAGGGACAAGAGACCCAGTACTTC. Its protein product is CASSKGQGQETQYF.

The chain couples TRBV5-6 to TRBJ1-5; D unclear. Trimming removed 1 base at V and 0 bases at J, with 14 bases between. CDR1 and CDR2 (germline): SGHDT, YYEEEE. The CDR3 has 17 residues. This chain's CDR3 is CASSLSYGIYSNQPQHF. CDR3 coding DNA: TGTGCCAGCAGCTTGTCTTATGGCATTTATAGCAATCAGCCCCAGCATTTT.